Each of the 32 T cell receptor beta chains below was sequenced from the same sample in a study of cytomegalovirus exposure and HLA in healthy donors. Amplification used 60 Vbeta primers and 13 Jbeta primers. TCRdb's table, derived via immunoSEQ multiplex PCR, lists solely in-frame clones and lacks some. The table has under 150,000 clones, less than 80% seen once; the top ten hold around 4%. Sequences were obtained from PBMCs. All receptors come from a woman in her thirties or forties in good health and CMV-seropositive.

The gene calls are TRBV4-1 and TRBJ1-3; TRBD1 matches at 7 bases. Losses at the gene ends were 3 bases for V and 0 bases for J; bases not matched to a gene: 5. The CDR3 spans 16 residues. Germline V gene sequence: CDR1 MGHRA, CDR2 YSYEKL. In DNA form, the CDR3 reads TGCGCCAGCAGCCAGCCCAGGACAGGCTCTGGAAACACCATATATTTT. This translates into CASSQPRTGSGNTIYF.

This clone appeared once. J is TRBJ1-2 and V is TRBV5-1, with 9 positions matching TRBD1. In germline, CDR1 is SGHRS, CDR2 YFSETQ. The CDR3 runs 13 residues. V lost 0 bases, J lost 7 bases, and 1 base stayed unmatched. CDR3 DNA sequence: TGCGCCAGCAGCTTGGGACAGGGGGGTGGCTACACCTTC. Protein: CASSLGQGGGYTF.

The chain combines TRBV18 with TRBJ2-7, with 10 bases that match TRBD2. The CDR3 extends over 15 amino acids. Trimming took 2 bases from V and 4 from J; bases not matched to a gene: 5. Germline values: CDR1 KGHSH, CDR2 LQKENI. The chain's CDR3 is CASSPSSSGRYEQYF. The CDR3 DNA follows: TGTGCCAGCTCACCAAGCTCTAGCGGGAGATACGAGCAGTACTTC.

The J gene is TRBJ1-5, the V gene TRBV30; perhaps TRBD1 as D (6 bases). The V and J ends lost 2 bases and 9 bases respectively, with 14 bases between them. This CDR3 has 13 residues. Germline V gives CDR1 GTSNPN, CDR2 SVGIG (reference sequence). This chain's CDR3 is CAWSRTVNGPQHF. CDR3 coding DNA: TGTGCCTGGAGTAGGACAGTTAATGGGCCCCAGCATTTT.

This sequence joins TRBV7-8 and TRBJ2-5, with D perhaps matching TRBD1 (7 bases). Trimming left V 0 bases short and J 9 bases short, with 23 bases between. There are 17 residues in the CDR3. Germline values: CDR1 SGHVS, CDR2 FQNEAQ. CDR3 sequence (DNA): TGTGCCAGCAGCTTAGCTCCCCAGGGGGGTTCGGCGTGGGCCCAGTACTTC. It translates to CASSLAPQGGSAWAQYF.

Here the CDR3 DNA reads TGTGCCTGGAGGGGGGAGGGGGACACTGAAGCTTTCTTT. Translation gives CAWRGEGDTEAFF. The chain recombines TRBV30 with TRBJ1-1; a possible D gene is TRBD1 (6 bases). This CDR3 has 13 amino acids. CDR1 and CDR2 from the germline V gene are GTSNPN and SVGIG (reference sequence). V was trimmed by 3 bases and J by 3 bases, leaving 11 bases between them.

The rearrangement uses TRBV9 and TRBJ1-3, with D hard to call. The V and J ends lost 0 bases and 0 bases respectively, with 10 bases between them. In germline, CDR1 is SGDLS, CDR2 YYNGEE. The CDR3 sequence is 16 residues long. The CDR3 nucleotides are TGTGCCAGCAGCGTAGCACCGCTAAGCTCTGGAAACACCATATATTTT. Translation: CASSVAPLSSGNTIYF.

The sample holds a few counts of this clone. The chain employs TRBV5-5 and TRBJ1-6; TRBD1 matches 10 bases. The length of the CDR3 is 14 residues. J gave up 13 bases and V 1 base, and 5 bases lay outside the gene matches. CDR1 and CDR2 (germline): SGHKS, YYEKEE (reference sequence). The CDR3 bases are TGTGCCAGCAGCTTGACGGGACAGGGGTCGCCCCTCCACTTT. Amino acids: CASSLTGQGSPLHF.

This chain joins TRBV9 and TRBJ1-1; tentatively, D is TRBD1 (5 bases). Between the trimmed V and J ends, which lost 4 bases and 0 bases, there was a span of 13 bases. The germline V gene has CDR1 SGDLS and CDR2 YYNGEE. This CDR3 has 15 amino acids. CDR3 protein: CASSPVGGMNTEAFF. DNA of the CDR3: TGTGCCAGCAGCCCAGTGGGGGGGATGAACACTGAAGCTTTCTTT.

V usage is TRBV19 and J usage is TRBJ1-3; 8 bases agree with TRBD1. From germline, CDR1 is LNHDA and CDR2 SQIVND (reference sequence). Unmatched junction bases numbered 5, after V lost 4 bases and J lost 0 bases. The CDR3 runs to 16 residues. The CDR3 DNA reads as TGTGCCAGTAGTACAGGGACAGGTCACTCTGGAAACACCATATATTTT. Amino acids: CASSTGTGHSGNTIYF.

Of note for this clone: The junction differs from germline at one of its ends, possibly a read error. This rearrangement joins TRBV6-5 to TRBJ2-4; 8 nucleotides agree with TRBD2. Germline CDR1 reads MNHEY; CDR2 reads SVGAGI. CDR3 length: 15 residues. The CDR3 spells CASSSGGGAKNIQHF. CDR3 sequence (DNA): TGTGCCAGCAGCAGCGGGGGAGGTGCCAAAAACATTCAGCACTTC.

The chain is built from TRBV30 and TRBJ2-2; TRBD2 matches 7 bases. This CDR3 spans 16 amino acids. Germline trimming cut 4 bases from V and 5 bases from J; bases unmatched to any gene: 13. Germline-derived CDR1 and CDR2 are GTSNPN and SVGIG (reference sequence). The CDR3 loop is CAWMGWAGERTGELFF. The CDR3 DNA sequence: TGTGCCTGGATGGGCTGGGCGGGGGAGAGAACCGGGGAGCTGTTTTTT.

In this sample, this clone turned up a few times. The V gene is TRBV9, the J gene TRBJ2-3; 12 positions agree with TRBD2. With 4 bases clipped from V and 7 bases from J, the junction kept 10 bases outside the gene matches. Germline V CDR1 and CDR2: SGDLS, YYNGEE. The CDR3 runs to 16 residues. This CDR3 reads CASSPSSGGALNTQYF. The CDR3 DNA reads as TGTGCCAGCAGCCCCTCTAGCGGGGGGGCCCTAAATACGCAGTATTTT.

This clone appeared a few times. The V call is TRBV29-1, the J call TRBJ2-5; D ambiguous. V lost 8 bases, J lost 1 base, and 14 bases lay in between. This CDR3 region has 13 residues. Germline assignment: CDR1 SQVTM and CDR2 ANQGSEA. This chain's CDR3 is CSSFWSRQETQYF. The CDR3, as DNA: TGCAGCTCCTTTTGGAGCCGCCAAGAGACCCAGTACTTC.

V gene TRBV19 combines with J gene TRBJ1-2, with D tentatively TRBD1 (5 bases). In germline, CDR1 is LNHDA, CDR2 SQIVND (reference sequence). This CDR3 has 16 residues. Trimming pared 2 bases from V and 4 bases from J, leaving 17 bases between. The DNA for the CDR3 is TGTGCCAGTAGTATAATGGTAGGGGTCAGACTCTATGGCTACACCTTC. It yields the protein CASSIMVGVRLYGYTF.

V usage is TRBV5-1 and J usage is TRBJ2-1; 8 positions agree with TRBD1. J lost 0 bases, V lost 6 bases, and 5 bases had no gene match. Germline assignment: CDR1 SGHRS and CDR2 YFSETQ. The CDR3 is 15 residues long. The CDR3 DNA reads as TGCGCCAGCACCCGGACAGGGAGCTCCTACAATGAGCAGTTCTTC. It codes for CASTRTGSSYNEQFF.

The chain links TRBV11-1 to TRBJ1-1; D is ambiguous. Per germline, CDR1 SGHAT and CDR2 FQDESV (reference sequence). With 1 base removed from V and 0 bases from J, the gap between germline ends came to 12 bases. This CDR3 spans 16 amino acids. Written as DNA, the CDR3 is TGTGCCAGCAGCTTAGTAGATGGCAGGATGAACACTGAAGCTTTCTTT. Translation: CASSLVDGRMNTEAFF.

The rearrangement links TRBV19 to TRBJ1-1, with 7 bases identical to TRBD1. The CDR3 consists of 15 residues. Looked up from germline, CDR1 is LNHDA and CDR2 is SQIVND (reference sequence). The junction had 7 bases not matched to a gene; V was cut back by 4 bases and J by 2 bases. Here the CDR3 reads CASSTRRTGNTEAFF. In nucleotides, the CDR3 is TGTGCCAGTAGTACCAGGCGGACAGGAAACACTGAAGCTTTCTTT.

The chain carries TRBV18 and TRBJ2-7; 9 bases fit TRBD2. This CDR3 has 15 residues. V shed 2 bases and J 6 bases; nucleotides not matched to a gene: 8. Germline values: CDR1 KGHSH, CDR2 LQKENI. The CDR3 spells CASSPRSSGRVEQYF. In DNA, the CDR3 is TGTGCCAGCTCACCAAGGAGTAGCGGGAGAGTCGAGCAGTACTTC.

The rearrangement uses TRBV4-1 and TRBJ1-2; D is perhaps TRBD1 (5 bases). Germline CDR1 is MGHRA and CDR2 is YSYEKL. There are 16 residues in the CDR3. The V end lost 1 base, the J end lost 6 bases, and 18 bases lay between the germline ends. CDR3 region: CASSQASGTQRNGYTF. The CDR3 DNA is TGCGCCAGCAGCCAAGCTTCCGGGACTCAAAGGAATGGCTACACCTTC.

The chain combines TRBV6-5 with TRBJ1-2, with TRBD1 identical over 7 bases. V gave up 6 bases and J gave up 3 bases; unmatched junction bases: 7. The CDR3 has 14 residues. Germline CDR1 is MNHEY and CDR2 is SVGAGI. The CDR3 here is CASSPGGVYYGYTF. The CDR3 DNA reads TGTGCCAGCAGCCCAGGGGGAGTCTACTATGGCTACACCTTC.

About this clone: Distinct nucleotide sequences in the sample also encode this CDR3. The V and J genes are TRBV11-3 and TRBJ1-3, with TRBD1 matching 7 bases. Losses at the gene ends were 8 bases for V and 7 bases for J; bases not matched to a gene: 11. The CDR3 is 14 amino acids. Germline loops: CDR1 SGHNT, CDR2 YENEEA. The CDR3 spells CASRRRGQGNTIYF. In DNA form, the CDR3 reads TGTGCCAGCCGCCGGAGGGGGCAAGGGAACACCATATATTTT.

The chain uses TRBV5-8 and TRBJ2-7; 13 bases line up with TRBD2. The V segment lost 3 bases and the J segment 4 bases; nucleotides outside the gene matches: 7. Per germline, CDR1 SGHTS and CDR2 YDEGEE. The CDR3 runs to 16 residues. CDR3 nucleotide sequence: TGTGCCAGCAGCTGGGAAGGACTAGCGGGAGCATACGAGCAGTACTTC. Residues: CASSWEGLAGAYEQYF.

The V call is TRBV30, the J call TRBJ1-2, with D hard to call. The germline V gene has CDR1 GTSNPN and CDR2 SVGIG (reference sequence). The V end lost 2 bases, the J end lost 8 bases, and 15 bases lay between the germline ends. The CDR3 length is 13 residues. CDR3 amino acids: CAWSNWEVWGYTF. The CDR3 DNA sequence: TGTGCCTGGAGTAATTGGGAGGTGTGGGGCTACACCTTC.

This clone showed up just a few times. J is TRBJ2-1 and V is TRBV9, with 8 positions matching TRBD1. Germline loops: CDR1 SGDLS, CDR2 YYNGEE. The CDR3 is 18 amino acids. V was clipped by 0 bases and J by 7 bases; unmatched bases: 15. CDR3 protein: CASSVGSEGRGLWNEQFF. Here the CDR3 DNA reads TGTGCCAGCAGCGTAGGGAGTGAGGGCAGGGGGCTCTGGAATGAGCAGTTCTTC.

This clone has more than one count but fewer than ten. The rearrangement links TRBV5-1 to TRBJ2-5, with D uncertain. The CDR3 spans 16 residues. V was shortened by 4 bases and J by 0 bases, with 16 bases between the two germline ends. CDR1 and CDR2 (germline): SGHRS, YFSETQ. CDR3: CASSPGILPYQETQYF. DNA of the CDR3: TGCGCCAGCAGCCCCGGTATCCTCCCGTACCAAGAGACCCAGTACTTC. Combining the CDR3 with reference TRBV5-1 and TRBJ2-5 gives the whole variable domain KAGVTQTPRYLIKTRGQQVTLSCSPISGHRSVSWYQQTPGQGLQFLFEYFSETQRNKGNFPGRFSGRQFSNSRSEMNVSTLELGDSALYLCASSPGILPYQETQYFGPGTRLLVL.

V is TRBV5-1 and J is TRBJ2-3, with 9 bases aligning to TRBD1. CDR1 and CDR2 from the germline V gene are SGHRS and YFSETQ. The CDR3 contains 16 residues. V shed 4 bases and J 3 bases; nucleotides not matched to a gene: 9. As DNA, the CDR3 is TGCGCCAGCAGCCTGCTCAGGGGACAGGGTACAGATACGCAGTATTTT. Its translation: CASSLLRGQGTDTQYF.

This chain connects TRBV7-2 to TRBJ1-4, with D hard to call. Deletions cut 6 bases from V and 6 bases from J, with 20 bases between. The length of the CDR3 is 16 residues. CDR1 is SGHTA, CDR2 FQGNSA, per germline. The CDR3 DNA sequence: TGTGCCAGCAGGCCCGGGTGGCCCTACATAGATGAAAAACTGTTTTTT. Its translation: CASRPGWPYIDEKLFF.

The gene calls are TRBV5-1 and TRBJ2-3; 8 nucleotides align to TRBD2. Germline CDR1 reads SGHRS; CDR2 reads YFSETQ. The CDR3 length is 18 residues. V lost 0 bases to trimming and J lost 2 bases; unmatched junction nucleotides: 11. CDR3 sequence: CASSLGDSSGGPTDTQYF. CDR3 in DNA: TGCGCCAGCAGCTTGGGAGATTCGAGCGGGGGACCCACAGATACGCAGTATTTT.

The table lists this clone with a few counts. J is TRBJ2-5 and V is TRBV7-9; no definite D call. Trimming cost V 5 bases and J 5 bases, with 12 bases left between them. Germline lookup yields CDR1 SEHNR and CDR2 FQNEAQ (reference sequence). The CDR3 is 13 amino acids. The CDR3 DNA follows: TGTGCCAGCAGCCCCCCGTCAGGCGAGACCCAGTACTTC. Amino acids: CASSPPSGETQYF.

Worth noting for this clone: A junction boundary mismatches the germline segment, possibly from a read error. The CDR3 nucleotides read TGTGCTAGCAGCTTAGTACCTAGCGGGACAGATACGCAGTATTTT. The encoded protein is CASSLVPSGTDTQYF. The chain couples TRBV7-7 to TRBJ2-3; 8 bases fit TRBD2. From germline, CDR1 is SSHAT and CDR2 FNYEAQ (reference sequence). The CDR3 covers 15 residues.

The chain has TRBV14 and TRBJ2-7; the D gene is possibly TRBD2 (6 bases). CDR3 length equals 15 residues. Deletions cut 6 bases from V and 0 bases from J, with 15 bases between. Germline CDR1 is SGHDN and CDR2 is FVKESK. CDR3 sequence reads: CASRAGGVPSYEQYF. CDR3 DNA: TGTGCCAGCAGGGCTGGCGGGGTCCCCTCCTACGAGCAGTACTTC.